A selection of T cell receptor beta chains follows, all from one sample in a study of T cell responses to AZD1222 COVID-19 vaccine. The method was immunoSEQ multiplex PCR; TCRdb's version includes in-frame clones alone and lacks a portion of them. In the table there are under 200,000 clones, around nine tenths of which are singletons. The sequences come from peripheral blood, collected 28 days after the second AZD1222 dose. The origin of the receptors is an adult who received the AZD1222 COVID-19 vaccine. The CDR3 runs from the conserved cysteine through the conserved F or W. The order of the fields is V gene, clone size, J gene, D gene, CDR3 protein, CDR3 DNA. A D gene is named only where the DNA matches it firmly. Clone size is stated in some rows and not others, as once, few, many or a class when expanded.

v_gene: TRBV7-9
abundance: -
j_gene: TRBJ2-7
d_gene: -
CDR3aa: CASSLAGPPPYF
CDR3nt: TGTGCCAGCAGCTTAGCGGGGCCCCCCCCGTACTTC

v_gene: TRBV19
abundance: -
j_gene: TRBJ2-7
d_gene: TRBD2
CDR3aa: CASSIAASGTTSGEQYF
CDR3nt: TGTGCCAGTAGTATAGCCGCATCCGGGACTACGTCCGGGGAGCAGTACTTC

v_gene: TRBV5-4
abundance: -
j_gene: TRBJ1-1
d_gene: -
CDR3aa: CASSSARGGSTEAFF
CDR3nt: TGTGCCAGCAGCTCGGCCAGAGGGGGGTCGACTGAAGCTTTCTTT

v_gene: TRBV9
abundance: -
j_gene: TRBJ2-1
d_gene: TRBD2
CDR3aa: CASSRTSGPYNEQFF
CDR3nt: TGTGCCAGCAGCCGGACTAGCGGGCCCTACAATGAGCAGTTCTTC

v_gene: TRBV11-2
abundance: -
j_gene: TRBJ2-1
d_gene: -
CDR3aa: CASSQTRYNEQFF
CDR3nt: TGTGCCAGCAGCCAGACAAGATACAATGAGCAGTTCTTC

v_gene: TRBV2
abundance: -
j_gene: TRBJ2-1
d_gene: -
CDR3aa: CASSVMAGMFF
CDR3nt: TGTGCCAGCAGTGTAATGGCCGGAATGTTCTTC

v_gene: TRBV5-6
abundance: -
j_gene: TRBJ2-7
d_gene: -
CDR3aa: CASSLRVHEQYF
CDR3nt: TGTGCCAGCAGCTTGCGGGTCCACGAGCAGTACTTC

v_gene: TRBV6-5
abundance: -
j_gene: TRBJ1-4
d_gene: -
CDR3aa: CASSYNERVEKLFF
CDR3nt: TGTGCCAGCAGTTATAACGAGAGGGTTGAAAAACTGTTTTTT

v_gene: TRBV28
abundance: few
j_gene: TRBJ1-4
d_gene: -
CDR3aa: CASSLGAGGEKLFF
CDR3nt: TGTGCCAGCAGTTTAGGGGCAGGAGGTGAAAAACTGTTTTTT

v_gene: TRBV28
abundance: once
j_gene: TRBJ2-2
d_gene: TRBD1
CDR3aa: CASLRDRATGELFF
CDR3nt: TGTGCCAGCCTCCGGGACAGGGCAACCGGGGAGCTGTTTTTT

v_gene: TRBV27
abundance: -
j_gene: TRBJ1-5
d_gene: -
CDR3aa: CASSKVGGSNSNQPQHF
CDR3nt: TGTGCCAGCAGCAAAGTGGGAGGGTCTAATAGCAATCAGCCCCAGCATTTT

v_gene: TRBV6-5
abundance: -
j_gene: TRBJ1-3
d_gene: -
CDR3aa: CASSYSSQGNGNTIYF
CDR3nt: TGTGCCAGCAGTTACTCGAGCCAGGGCAACGGAAACACCATATATTTT

v_gene: TRBV2
abundance: once
j_gene: TRBJ2-3
d_gene: TRBD1
CDR3aa: CASKNRGSTDTQYF
CDR3nt: TGTGCCAGCAAGAACAGGGGAAGCACAGATACGCAGTATTTT

v_gene: TRBV6-5
abundance: -
j_gene: TRBJ1-5
d_gene: -
CDR3aa: CAVGVSNQPQHF
CDR3nt: TGTGCCGTGGGGGTTAGCAATCAGCCCCAGCATTTT

v_gene: TRBV28
abundance: -
j_gene: TRBJ1-2
d_gene: -
CDR3aa: CASRPHGTNYGYTF
CDR3nt: TGTGCCAGCAGACCCCATGGAACTAACTATGGCTACACCTTC

v_gene: TRBV5-1
abundance: -
j_gene: TRBJ2-7
d_gene: TRBD2
CDR3aa: CASRLAGVYEQYF
CDR3nt: TGCGCCAGCAGACTAGCGGGGGTCTACGAGCAGTACTTC

v_gene: TRBV5-1
abundance: -
j_gene: TRBJ2-2
d_gene: TRBD1
CDR3aa: CASSLGRTGVTGELFF
CDR3nt: TGCGCCAGCAGCTTGGGTCGGACAGGGGTCACCGGGGAGCTGTTTTTT

v_gene: TRBV15
abundance: -
j_gene: TRBJ1-5
d_gene: -
CDR3aa: CATSRDHAGTSQPQHF
CDR3nt: TGTGCCACCAGCAGAGATCACGCAGGGACGAGTCAGCCCCAGCATTTT

v_gene: TRBV28
abundance: -
j_gene: TRBJ2-1
d_gene: TRBD2
CDR3aa: CASRRAGGTYNEQFF
CDR3nt: TGTGCCAGCAGGCGAGCGGGAGGGACTTACAATGAGCAGTTCTTC

v_gene: TRBV25-1
abundance: -
j_gene: TRBJ2-1
d_gene: TRBD1
CDR3aa: CASSGDRVYNEQFF
CDR3nt: TGTGCCAGCAGTGGGGACAGGGTCTACAATGAGCAGTTCTTC

v_gene: TRBV7-7
abundance: -
j_gene: TRBJ2-5
d_gene: TRBD1
CDR3aa: CASSHGTGGETQYF
CDR3nt: TGTGCTAGCAGCCACGGGACAGGAGGAGAGACCCAGTACTTC

v_gene: TRBV28
abundance: -
j_gene: TRBJ2-3
d_gene: -
CDR3aa: CASSLYQISTDTQYF
CDR3nt: TGTGCCAGCAGTTTATACCAGATCAGCACAGATACGCAGTATTTT

v_gene: TRBV2
abundance: -
j_gene: TRBJ1-5
d_gene: TRBD1
CDR3aa: CASRGGTGGLNQPQHF
CDR3nt: TGTGCCAGCAGGGGAGGGACAGGGGGACTCAATCAGCCCCAGCATTTT

v_gene: TRBV19
abundance: -
j_gene: TRBJ2-3
d_gene: TRBD2
CDR3aa: CASSSAGGPTDTQYF
CDR3nt: TGTGCCAGTAGTTCTGCGGGAGGGCCAACAGATACGCAGTATTTT

v_gene: TRBV5-1
abundance: -
j_gene: TRBJ2-5
d_gene: TRBD1
CDR3aa: CASSPTGGEGETQYF
CDR3nt: TGCGCCAGCAGCCCGACAGGGGGGGAGGGAGAGACCCAGTACTTC

v_gene: TRBV7-8
abundance: -
j_gene: TRBJ1-4
d_gene: -
CDR3aa: CASSLEVKGLGEKLFF
CDR3nt: TGTGCCAGCAGCTTAGAGGTTAAGGGGCTTGGTGAAAAACTGTTTTTT

v_gene: TRBV28
abundance: few
j_gene: TRBJ1-5
d_gene: TRBD1
CDR3aa: CASTDATGENQPQHF
CDR3nt: TGTGCCAGCACCGATGCGACAGGGGAGAATCAGCCCCAGCATTTT

v_gene: TRBV7-3
abundance: -
j_gene: TRBJ1-1
d_gene: -
CDR3aa: CASSLTMAGGVTEAFF
CDR3nt: TGTGCCAGCAGCTTAACTATGGCGGGGGGAGTCACTGAAGCTTTCTTT

v_gene: TRBV6-2/TRBV6-3
abundance: -
j_gene: TRBJ1-1
d_gene: -
CDR3aa: CASSYSHINTEAFF
CDR3nt: TGTGCCAGCAGTTACTCGCATATCAACACTGAAGCTTTCTTT

v_gene: TRBV11-2
abundance: -
j_gene: TRBJ2-3
d_gene: -
CDR3aa: CASSPRGLGLPRTDTQYF
CDR3nt: TGTGCCAGCAGCCCGCGGGGGCTGGGACTGCCCAGGACAGATACGCAGTATTTT

v_gene: TRBV27
abundance: -
j_gene: TRBJ1-1
d_gene: -
CDR3aa: CATRTVMNTEAFF
CDR3nt: TGTGCCACCAGGACAGTCATGAACACTGAAGCTTTCTTT

v_gene: TRBV27
abundance: -
j_gene: TRBJ2-5
d_gene: TRBD2
CDR3aa: CASSLRASGTVKTQYF
CDR3nt: TGTGCCAGCAGTTTACGGGCTAGCGGGACTGTAAAGACCCAGTACTTC

v_gene: TRBV28
abundance: -
j_gene: TRBJ2-3
d_gene: -
CDR3aa: CASSLEGVGRDTQYF
CDR3nt: TGTGCCAGCAGTTTGGAGGGGGTCGGGAGAGATACGCAGTATTTT

v_gene: TRBV19
abundance: -
j_gene: TRBJ2-1
d_gene: -
CDR3aa: CASSDGASSEQFF
CDR3nt: TGTGCCAGTAGTGACGGGGCCAGTTCTGAGCAGTTCTTC

v_gene: TRBV19
abundance: once
j_gene: TRBJ2-2
d_gene: TRBD1
CDR3aa: CASSGQGARPGELFF
CDR3nt: TGTGCCAGCTCCGGACAGGGGGCGCGACCCGGGGAGCTGTTTTTT

v_gene: TRBV4-2
abundance: once
j_gene: TRBJ2-7
d_gene: -
CDR3aa: CASSQEVVGGGTYEQYF
CDR3nt: TGTGCCAGCAGCCAAGAAGTGGTGGGAGGGGGCACCTACGAGCAGTACTTC

v_gene: TRBV21-1
abundance: once
j_gene: TRBJ1-4
d_gene: -
CDR3aa: CASSPSPQGPNEKLFF
CDR3nt: TGTGCCAGCAGCCCATCCCCACAGGGTCCCAATGAAAAACTGTTTTTT

v_gene: TRBV14
abundance: -
j_gene: TRBJ2-1
d_gene: TRBD2
CDR3aa: CASSLGRGVYNEQFF
CDR3nt: TGTGCCAGCAGCCTCGGTCGGGGGGTGTACAATGAGCAGTTCTTC

v_gene: TRBV28
abundance: -
j_gene: TRBJ1-6
d_gene: -
CDR3aa: CASSPQGTGNSPLHF
CDR3nt: TGTGCCAGCAGCCCGCAGGGAACGGGTAATTCACCCCTCCACTTT

v_gene: TRBV21-1
abundance: -
j_gene: TRBJ2-3
d_gene: -
CDR3aa: CASSKAAEIRF
CDR3nt: TGTGCCAGCAGCAAAGCGGCAGAGATACGTTTT

v_gene: TRBV15
abundance: -
j_gene: TRBJ2-2
d_gene: TRBD1
CDR3aa: CATSRGDRGYIGELFF
CDR3nt: TGTGCCACCAGCAGAGGGGACAGGGGGTATATCGGGGAGCTGTTTTTT

v_gene: TRBV24-1
abundance: -
j_gene: TRBJ2-1
d_gene: -
CDR3aa: CATSDLWADNEQFF
CDR3nt: TGTGCCACCAGTGATTTGTGGGCGGACAATGAGCAGTTCTTC

v_gene: TRBV21-1
abundance: -
j_gene: TRBJ2-7
d_gene: -
CDR3aa: CASSNRDRVTEQYF
CDR3nt: TGTGCCAGCAGCAACCGGGACAGGGTGACCGAGCAGTACTTC

v_gene: TRBV24-1
abundance: -
j_gene: TRBJ2-6
d_gene: -
CDR3aa: CATSDFRGSGANVLTF
CDR3nt: TGTGCCACCAGTGATTTTAGGGGATCTGGGGCCAACGTCCTGACTTTC

v_gene: TRBV19
abundance: once
j_gene: TRBJ2-7
d_gene: TRBD2
CDR3aa: CASTVRAGDLYEQYF
CDR3nt: TGTGCCAGTACAGTTCGAGCGGGAGATTTATACGAGCAGTACTTC

v_gene: TRBV6-5
abundance: few
j_gene: TRBJ2-1
d_gene: TRBD1
CDR3aa: CASSYSDRGYEQFF
CDR3nt: TGTGCCAGCAGTTACTCGGACAGGGGCTATGAGCAGTTCTTC

v_gene: TRBV19
abundance: -
j_gene: TRBJ2-1
d_gene: -
CDR3aa: CASSAQDSSYNEQFF
CDR3nt: TGTGCCAGTAGTGCGCAGGATAGCTCCTACAATGAGCAGTTCTTC

v_gene: TRBV30
abundance: -
j_gene: TRBJ1-6
d_gene: -
CDR3aa: CAWSGQNNSPLHF
CDR3nt: TGTGCCTGGAGTGGGCAGAATAATTCACCCCTCCACTTT

v_gene: TRBV5-6
abundance: -
j_gene: TRBJ1-1
d_gene: TRBD1
CDR3aa: CASSLGGTGVSEAFF
CDR3nt: TGTGCCAGCAGCTTGGGTGGGACAGGGGTTTCTGAAGCTTTCTTT